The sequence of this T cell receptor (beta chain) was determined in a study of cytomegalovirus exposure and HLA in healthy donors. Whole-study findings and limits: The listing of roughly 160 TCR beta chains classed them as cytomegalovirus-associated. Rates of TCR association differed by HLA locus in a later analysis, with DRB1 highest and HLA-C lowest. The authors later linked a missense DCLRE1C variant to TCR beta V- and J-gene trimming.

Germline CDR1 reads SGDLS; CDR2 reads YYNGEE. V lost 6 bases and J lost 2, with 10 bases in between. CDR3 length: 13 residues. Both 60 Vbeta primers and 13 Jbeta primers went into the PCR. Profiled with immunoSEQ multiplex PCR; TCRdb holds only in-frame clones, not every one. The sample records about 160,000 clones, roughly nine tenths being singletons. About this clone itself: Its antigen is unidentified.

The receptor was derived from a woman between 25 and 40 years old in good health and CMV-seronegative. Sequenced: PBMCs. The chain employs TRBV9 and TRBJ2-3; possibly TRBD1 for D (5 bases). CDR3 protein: CASTLGATDTQYF. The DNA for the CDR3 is TGTGCCAGCACTTTAGGGGCCACAGATACGCAGTATTTT.